This is a list of T cell receptor beta chains from one sample in a study of cytotoxic CD8 clonotypes in ibrutinib-treated CLL. Produced via immunoSEQ multiplex PCR; TCRdb's table is partial and in-frame only. The sample shows about 80,000 clones, roughly 77% of them seen only once. This specimen was PBMCs, taken after 12 months of ibrutinib treatment. These receptors were obtained from a human donor with chronic lymphocytic leukemia. CDR3s include the opening cysteine and the closing phenylalanine or tryptophan. For some rows the clone size is stated as once, few or many, or as a class when expanded; others skip it.

13	.	TRBJ2-5	TRBV6-1	CASTNRPRETQYF
15	.	TRBJ1-1	TRBV2	CASSEMAPFGVEAFF
15	.	TRBJ2-1	TRBV5-1	CASSGTSDPYNEQFF
11	.	TRBJ1-4	TRBV28	CASRWGGKLFF
13	.	TRBJ1-4	TRBV6-1	CASSRGVNEKLFF
17	few	TRBJ1-4	TRBV27	CASSLSYGTGGGEKLFF
16	.	TRBJ1-1	TRBV30	CAWRDRGGGVDTEAFF
16	.	TRBJ2-1	TRBV14	CASSQRLGQGTYEQFF
13	.	TRBJ2-7	TRBV5-1	CASSLAGVHEQYF
14	.	TRBJ1-2	TRBV5-7	CASIKHTGGSGYTF
14	.	TRBJ2-1	TRBV4-3	CASSLWGAGNEQFF
12	.	TRBJ2-7	TRBV6-5	CASSTPAGEQYF
14	.	TRBJ1-5	TRBV6-5	CASSYVRGGEPQHF
15	.	TRBJ2-1	TRBV19	CASSEAGDRGYEQFF
18	.	TRBJ1-5	TRBV4-3	CASSQHLGGGVSNQPQHF
13	.	TRBJ2-7	TRBV7-2	CASSLDSPYEQYF
12	.	TRBJ2-7	TRBV7-8	CASSLVRTEQYF
14	.	TRBJ2-3	TRBV4-1	CASSQGWAGDTQYF
14	many	TRBJ2-7	TRBV9	CASSGRGGSYEQYF
16	.	TRBJ2-7	TRBV27	CASSFVFGGSSYEQYF
15	.	TRBJ2-7	TRBV29-1	CSVDKTGSPSYEQYF
14	.	TRBJ2-2	TRBV19	CATQTSQSSGELFF
13	once	TRBJ2-6	TRBV28	CASTDIGANVLTF
16	.	TRBJ1-2	TRBV6-1	CASSVGPGKANYGYTF
14	.	TRBJ2-7	TRBV19	CASSMLAALDEQYF